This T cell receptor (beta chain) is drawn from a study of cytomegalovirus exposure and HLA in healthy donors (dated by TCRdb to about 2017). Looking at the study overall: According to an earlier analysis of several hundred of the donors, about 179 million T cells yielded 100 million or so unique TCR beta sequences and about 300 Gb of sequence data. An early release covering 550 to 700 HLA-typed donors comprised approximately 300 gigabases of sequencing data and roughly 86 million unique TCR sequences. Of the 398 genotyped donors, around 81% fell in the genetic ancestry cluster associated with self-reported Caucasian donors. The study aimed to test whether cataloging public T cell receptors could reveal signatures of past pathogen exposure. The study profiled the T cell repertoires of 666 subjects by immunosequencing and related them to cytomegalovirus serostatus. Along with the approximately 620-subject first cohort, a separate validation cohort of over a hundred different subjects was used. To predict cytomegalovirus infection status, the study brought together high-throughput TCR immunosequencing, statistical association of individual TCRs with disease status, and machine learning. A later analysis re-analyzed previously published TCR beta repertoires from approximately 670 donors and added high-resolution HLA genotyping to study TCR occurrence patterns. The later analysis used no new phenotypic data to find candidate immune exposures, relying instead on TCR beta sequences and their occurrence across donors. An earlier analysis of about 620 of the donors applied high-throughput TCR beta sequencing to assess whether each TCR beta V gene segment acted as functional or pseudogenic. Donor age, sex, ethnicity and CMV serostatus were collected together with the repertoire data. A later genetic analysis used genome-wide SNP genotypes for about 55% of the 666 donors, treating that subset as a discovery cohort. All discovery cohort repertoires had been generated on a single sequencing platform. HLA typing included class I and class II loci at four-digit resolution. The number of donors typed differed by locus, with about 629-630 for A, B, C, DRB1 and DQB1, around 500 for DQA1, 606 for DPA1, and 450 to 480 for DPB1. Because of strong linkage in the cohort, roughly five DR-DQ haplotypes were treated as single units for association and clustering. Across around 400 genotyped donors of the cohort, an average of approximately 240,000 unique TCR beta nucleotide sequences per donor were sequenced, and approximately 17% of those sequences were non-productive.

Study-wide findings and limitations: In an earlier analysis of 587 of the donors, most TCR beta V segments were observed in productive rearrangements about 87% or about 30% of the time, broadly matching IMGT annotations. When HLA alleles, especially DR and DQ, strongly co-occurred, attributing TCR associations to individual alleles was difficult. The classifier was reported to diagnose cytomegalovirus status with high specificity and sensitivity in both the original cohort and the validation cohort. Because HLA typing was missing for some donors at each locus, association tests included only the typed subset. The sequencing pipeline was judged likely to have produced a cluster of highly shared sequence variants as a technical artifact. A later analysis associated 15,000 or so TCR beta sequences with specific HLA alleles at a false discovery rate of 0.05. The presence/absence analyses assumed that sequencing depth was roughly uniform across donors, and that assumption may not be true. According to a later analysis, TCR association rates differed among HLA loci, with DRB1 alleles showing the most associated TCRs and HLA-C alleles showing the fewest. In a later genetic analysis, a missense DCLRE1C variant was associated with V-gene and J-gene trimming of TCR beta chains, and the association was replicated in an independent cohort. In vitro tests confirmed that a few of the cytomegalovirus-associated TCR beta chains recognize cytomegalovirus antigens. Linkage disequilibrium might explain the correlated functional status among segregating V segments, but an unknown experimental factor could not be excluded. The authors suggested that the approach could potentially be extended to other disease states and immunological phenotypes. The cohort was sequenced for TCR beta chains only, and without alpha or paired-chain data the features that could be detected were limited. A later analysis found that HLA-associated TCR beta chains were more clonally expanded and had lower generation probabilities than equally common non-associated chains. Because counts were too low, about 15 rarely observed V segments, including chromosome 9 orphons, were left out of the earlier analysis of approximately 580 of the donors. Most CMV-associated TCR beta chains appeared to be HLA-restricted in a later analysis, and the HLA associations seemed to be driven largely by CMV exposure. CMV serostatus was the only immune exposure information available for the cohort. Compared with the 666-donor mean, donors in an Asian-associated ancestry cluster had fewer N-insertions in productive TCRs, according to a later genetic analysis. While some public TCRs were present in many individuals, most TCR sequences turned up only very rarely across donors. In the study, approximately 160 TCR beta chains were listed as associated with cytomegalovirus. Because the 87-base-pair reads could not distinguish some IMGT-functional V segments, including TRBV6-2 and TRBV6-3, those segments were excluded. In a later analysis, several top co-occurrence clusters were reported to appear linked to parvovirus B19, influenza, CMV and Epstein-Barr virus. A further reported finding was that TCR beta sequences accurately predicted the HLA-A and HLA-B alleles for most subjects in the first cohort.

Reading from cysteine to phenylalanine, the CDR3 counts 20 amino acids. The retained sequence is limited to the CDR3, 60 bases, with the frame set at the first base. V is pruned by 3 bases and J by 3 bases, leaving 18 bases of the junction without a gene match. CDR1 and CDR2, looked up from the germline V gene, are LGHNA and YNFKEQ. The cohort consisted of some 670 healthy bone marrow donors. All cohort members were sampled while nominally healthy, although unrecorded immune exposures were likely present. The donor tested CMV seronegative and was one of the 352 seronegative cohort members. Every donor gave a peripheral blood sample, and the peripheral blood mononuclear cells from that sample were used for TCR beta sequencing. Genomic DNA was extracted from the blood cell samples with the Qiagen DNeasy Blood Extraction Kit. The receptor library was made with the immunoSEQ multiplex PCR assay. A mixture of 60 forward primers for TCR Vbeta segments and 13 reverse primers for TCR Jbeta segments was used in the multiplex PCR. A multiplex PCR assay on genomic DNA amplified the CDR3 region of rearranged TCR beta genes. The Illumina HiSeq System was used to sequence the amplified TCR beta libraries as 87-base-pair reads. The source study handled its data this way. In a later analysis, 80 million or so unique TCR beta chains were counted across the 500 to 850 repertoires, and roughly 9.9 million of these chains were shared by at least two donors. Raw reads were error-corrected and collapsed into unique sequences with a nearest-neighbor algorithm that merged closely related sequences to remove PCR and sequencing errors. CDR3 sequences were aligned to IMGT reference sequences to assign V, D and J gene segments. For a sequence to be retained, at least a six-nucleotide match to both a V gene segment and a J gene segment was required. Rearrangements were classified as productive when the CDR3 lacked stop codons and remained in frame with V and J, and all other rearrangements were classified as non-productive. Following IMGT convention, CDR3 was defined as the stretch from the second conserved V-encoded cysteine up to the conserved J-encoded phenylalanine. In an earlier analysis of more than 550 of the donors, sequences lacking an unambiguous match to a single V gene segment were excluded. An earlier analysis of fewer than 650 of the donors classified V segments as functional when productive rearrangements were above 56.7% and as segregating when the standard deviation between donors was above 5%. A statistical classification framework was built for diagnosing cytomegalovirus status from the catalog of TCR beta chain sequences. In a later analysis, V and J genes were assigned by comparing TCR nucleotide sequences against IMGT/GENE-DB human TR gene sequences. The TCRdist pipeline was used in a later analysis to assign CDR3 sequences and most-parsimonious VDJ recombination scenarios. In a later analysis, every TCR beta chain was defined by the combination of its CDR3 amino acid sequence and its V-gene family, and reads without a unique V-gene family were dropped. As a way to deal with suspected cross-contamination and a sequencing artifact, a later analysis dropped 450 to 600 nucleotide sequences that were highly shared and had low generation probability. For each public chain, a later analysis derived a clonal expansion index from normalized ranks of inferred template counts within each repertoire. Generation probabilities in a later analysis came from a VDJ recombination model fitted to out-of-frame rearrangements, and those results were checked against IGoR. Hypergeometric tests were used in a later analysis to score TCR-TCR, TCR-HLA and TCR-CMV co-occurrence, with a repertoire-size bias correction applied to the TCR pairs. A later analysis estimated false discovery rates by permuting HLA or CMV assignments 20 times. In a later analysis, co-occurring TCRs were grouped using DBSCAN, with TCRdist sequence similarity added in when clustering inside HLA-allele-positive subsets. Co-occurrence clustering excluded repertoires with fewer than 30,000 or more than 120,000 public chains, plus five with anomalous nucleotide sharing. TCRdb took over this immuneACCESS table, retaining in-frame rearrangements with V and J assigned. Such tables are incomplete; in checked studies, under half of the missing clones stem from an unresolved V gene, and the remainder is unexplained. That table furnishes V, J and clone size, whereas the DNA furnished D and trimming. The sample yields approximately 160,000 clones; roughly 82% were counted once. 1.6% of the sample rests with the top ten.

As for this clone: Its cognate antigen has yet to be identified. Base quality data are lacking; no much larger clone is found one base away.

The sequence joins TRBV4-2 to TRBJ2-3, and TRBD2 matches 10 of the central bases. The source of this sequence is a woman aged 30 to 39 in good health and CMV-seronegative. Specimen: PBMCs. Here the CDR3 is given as CASSHPGGASGGLGTDTQYF. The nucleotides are TGTGCCAGCAGCCATCCCGGGGGGGCTAGCGGGGGCCTGGGGACAGATACGCAGTATTTT.